This TCR beta chain derives from a study of regulatory T cells in long-lasting Graves disease. Time point of the sample: newly diagnosed GD, antithyroid drugs for less than 3 months. The TCR library was prepared using RNA isolated from PBMCs. Ten or more counts support this clonotype. Germline trimming cut 5 bases from V and 4 bases from J; bases unmatched to any gene: 4. The CDR3 contains 13 residues. The germline gives CDR1 SQVTM, CDR2 ANQGSEA. Arm-PCR of CDR3 regions and iRepertoire HTBI primers were the basis on which TCR beta libraries were built. TCRdb re-analysed the multiplex PCR reads in MiXCR, keeping a single row per CDR3 protein. Of 400,000 to 500,000 distinct CDR3 sequences in the sample, under 15% were seen once. In addition, the sample was reused for a study of T cells in Graves' hyperthyroidism and ophthalmopathy.

This clonotype was obtained from a woman younger than 45 with Graves disease. The specimen comprised peripheral blood mononuclear cells (PBMCs), sampled at new diagnosis, from a patient treated with antithyroid drugs. The chain carries TRBV29-1 and TRBJ1-3; 8 nucleotides match TRBD1. DNA of the CDR3: TGCAGCGTTACCGGGACAGGCGGAAACACCATATATTTT. Protein sequence: CSVTGTGGNTIYF.